The present T cell receptor (beta chain) was sequenced within a study of control samples from healthy donors and cancer patients. V was clipped by 0 bases and J by 0 bases, with 10 bases between them. The CDR3 has 16 residues. Germline values: CDR1 SGHTA, CDR2 FQGNSA. Sequencing used immunoSEQ multiplex PCR; TCRdb keeps in-frame clones, though not all of them. The sample lists 70,000 to 100,000 clones, roughly 89% seen once, with 1.9% in the top ten. The chain employs TRBV7-2 and TRBJ2-3; D uncertain. The receptor's source is a woman in her sixties or seventies with head and neck cancer. The source material was PBMCs. This CDR3 is CASSLAIGTSTDTQYF. The CDR3 nucleotides read TGTGCCAGCAGCTTAGCCATCGGAACTAGCACAGATACGCAGTATTTT.